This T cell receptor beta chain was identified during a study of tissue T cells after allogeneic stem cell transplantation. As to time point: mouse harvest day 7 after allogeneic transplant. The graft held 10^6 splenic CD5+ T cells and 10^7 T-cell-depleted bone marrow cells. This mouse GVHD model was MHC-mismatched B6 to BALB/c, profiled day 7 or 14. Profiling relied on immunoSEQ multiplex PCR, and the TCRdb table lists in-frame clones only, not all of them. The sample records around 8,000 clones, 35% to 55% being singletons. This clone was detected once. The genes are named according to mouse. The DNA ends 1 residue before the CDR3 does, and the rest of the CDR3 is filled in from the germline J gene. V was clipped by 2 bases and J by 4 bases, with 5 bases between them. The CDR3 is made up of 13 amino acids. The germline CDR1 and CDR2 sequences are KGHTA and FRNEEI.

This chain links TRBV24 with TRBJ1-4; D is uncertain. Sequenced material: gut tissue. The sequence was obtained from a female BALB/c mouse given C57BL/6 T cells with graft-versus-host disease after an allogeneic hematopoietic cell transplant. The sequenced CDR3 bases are TGTGCCAGCAGTCTGCCAATCAACGAAAGATTATTT. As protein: CASSLPINERLF. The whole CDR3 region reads CASSLPINERLFF.